The sequence of this TCR beta chain was determined in a study of blood T cell repertoires in COVID-19. Trimming took 1 base from V and 3 from J; bases not matched to a gene: 3. Germline values: CDR1 LNHNV, CDR2 YYDKDF (reference sequence). The CDR3 loop spans 15 amino acids. Libraries were prepared by immunoSEQ multiplex PCR; TCRdb keeps only in-frame clonotypes and omits some of them. In the table there are fewer than 250,000 clones, over 80% of which are singletons. This receptor was taken from a man aged 45-60 years who had been exposed to COVID-19. Sequencing input: PBMCs or T cells enriched from blood (not recorded which). This sequence joins TRBV15 and TRBJ2-7, with 10 bases that match TRBD2. The CDR3 region is CATSRASGGLYEQYF. CDR3 nucleotide sequence: TGTGCCACCAGCAGAGCTAGCGGGGGCCTCTACGAGCAGTACTTC.